This T cell receptor beta chain originates from a study of shared T cell receptors in the human thymus. Assay: immunoSEQ multiplex PCR; the TCRdb copy retains only in-frame clones and omits some. The repertoire holds about 610,000 clones, with roughly 90% as singletons. Trimming removed 3 bases at V and 0 bases at J, with 13 bases between. CDR1 KGHSH and CDR2 LQKENI come from the germline V gene. The CDR3 extends over 16 amino acids. This clone has just one count. The data also belong to a second study, concerning human thymus T cells.

The chain couples TRBV18 to TRBJ2-3; TRBD2 is a possible D gene (7 bases). Sequenced: thymocytes. The clonotype comes from a boy younger than two with a congenital heart defect. CDR3 in amino acids: CASSPGGGTSTDTQYF. CDR3 DNA sequence: TGTGCCAGCTCACCGGGAGGGGGTACTAGCACAGATACGCAGTATTTT.